This T cell receptor (beta chain) was sequenced during a study of blood T cell repertoires in COVID-19. The method was immunoSEQ multiplex PCR; TCRdb's version includes in-frame clones alone and lacks a portion of them. In the table there are fewer than 600,000 clones, roughly nine tenths of which are singletons. The ends were cut back, 11 bases at V and 3 bases at J, with 15 bases in the middle. This CDR3 contains 13 residues. The chain joins TRBV12-3 or TRBV12-4 to TRBJ2-3; maybe TRBD1 (6 bases). The sequence was obtained from a man between 18 and 35 years old with COVID-19, enrolled during active disease. The sequenced sample consisted of peripheral blood. The CDR3 DNA follows: TGTGCCTTAGACACAGGGTTGACAGATACGCAGTATTTT. Translation gives CALDTGLTDTQYF.